These T cell receptor beta chains were read from a single sample in a study of T cell responses to AZD1222 COVID-19 vaccine. Sequencing was performed with immunoSEQ multiplex PCR; in TCRdb, only in-frame clones are kept and a portion is missing. The sample has roughly 140,000 clones, 75% to 90% seen once. The sequenced sample was peripheral blood, obtained on day 0 of AZD1222 vaccination. Receptors were obtained from an adult in good health. Each CDR3 is given with its conserved first and last residue. Fields, in order: J gene, V gene, D gene, clone size, CDR3 DNA, CDR3 protein. A D gene is named only where the DNA matches it firmly. A row's size may be missing; if present it is once, few, many or a size class.

J gene: TRBJ2-5
V gene: TRBV3-1/TRBV3-2
D gene: TRBD2
clone size: -
CDR3 DNA: TGTGCCAGCAGCTCCAGCGGGAGTAGGCAAGAGACCCAGTACTTC
CDR3 protein: CASSSSGSRQETQYF

J gene: TRBJ1-6
V gene: TRBV30
D gene: -
clone size: few
CDR3 DNA: TGTGCCTGGAGTGTTGGTGGTACCTCACCCCTCCACTTT
CDR3 protein: CAWSVGGTSPLHF

J gene: TRBJ2-3
V gene: TRBV7-8
D gene: -
clone size: -
CDR3 DNA: TGTGCCAGCAGCTTGAACTGGGGCACAGATACGCAGTATTTT
CDR3 protein: CASSLNWGTDTQYF

J gene: TRBJ1-2
V gene: TRBV18
D gene: -
clone size: -
CDR3 DNA: TGTGCCAGCTTATCGGGACATTCTAACTATGGCTACACCTTC
CDR3 protein: CASLSGHSNYGYTF

J gene: TRBJ1-5
V gene: TRBV5-1
D gene: -
clone size: -
CDR3 DNA: TGCGCCAGCAGCCCTTCGGGCGGGGGCAATCAGCCCCAGCATTTT
CDR3 protein: CASSPSGGGNQPQHF

J gene: TRBJ1-2
V gene: TRBV4-1
D gene: TRBD1
clone size: -
CDR3 DNA: TGCGCCAGCAGCCAGGACACAGGGGTTCGGTATGGCTACACCTTC
CDR3 protein: CASSQDTGVRYGYTF

J gene: TRBJ2-2
V gene: TRBV4-1
D gene: TRBD2
clone size: -
CDR3 DNA: TGCGCCAGCAGCCGAGGGGGACTAGCGGGAGTCGGCACCGGGGAGCTGTTTTTT
CDR3 protein: CASSRGGLAGVGTGELFF

J gene: TRBJ2-7
V gene: TRBV24-1
D gene: TRBD2
clone size: -
CDR3 DNA: TGTGCCACCAGTGATACCGGGACTAGCGTATACGAGCAGTACTTC
CDR3 protein: CATSDTGTSVYEQYF

J gene: TRBJ1-6
V gene: TRBV30
D gene: -
clone size: -
CDR3 DNA: TGTGCCTGGAGTGTACAGACGCTGGGCTCCTATAATTCACCCCTCCACTTT
CDR3 protein: CAWSVQTLGSYNSPLHF

J gene: TRBJ2-1
V gene: TRBV6-2/TRBV6-3
D gene: TRBD2
clone size: -
CDR3 DNA: TGTGCCAGCAGTAAAGCGGGGGGCCGTCTCGGTATCTTC
CDR3 protein: CASSKAGGRLGIF

J gene: TRBJ1-4
V gene: TRBV3-1/TRBV3-2
D gene: -
clone size: -
CDR3 DNA: TGTGCCAGCAGCCCGATGGACCCTAATGAAAAACTGTTTTTT
CDR3 protein: CASSPMDPNEKLFF

J gene: TRBJ2-5
V gene: TRBV2
D gene: -
clone size: -
CDR3 DNA: TGTGCCAGCAGTGGGGGGGATCTAGAGACCCAGTACTTC
CDR3 protein: CASSGGDLETQYF

J gene: TRBJ2-6
V gene: TRBV24-1
D gene: -
clone size: -
CDR3 DNA: TGTGCCACCAGTATAGGGTCCGCTGGGGCCAACGTCCTGACTTTC
CDR3 protein: CATSIGSAGANVLTF

J gene: TRBJ1-5
V gene: TRBV7-9
D gene: -
clone size: -
CDR3 DNA: TGTGCCAGCAGCTTCGGTGGGGGCCCCAATCAGCCCCAGCATTTT
CDR3 protein: CASSFGGGPNQPQHF

J gene: TRBJ2-4
V gene: TRBV10-3
D gene: -
clone size: -
CDR3 DNA: TGTGCCATCAGTGAGACGGGCCACCACATTCAGTACTTC
CDR3 protein: CAISETGHHIQYF

J gene: TRBJ2-7
V gene: TRBV14
D gene: TRBD2
clone size: -
CDR3 DNA: TGTGCCAGCAGCCGAGGGAGCGGGAGGTTCTACGAGCAGTACTTC
CDR3 protein: CASSRGSGRFYEQYF

J gene: TRBJ1-5
V gene: TRBV30
D gene: -
clone size: -
CDR3 DNA: TGTGCCTGGGCAACCGGGCCTAATCAGCCCCAGCATTTT
CDR3 protein: CAWATGPNQPQHF

J gene: TRBJ2-2
V gene: TRBV5-8
D gene: -
clone size: -
CDR3 DNA: TGTGCCAGCAGCTTCGGGCAGGCGAACACCGGGGAGCTGTTTTTT
CDR3 protein: CASSFGQANTGELFF

J gene: TRBJ1-1
V gene: TRBV14
D gene: -
clone size: -
CDR3 DNA: TGTGCCAGCAGCCAATTCGACGGGGTATACACTGAAGCTTTCTTT
CDR3 protein: CASSQFDGVYTEAFF

J gene: TRBJ1-5
V gene: TRBV19
D gene: -
clone size: -
CDR3 DNA: TGTGCCAGTAGCGCGAAGGGGGGTATGAATCAGCCCCAGCATTTT
CDR3 protein: CASSAKGGMNQPQHF

J gene: TRBJ1-3
V gene: TRBV29-1
D gene: -
clone size: -
CDR3 DNA: TGCAGCGCCCGGCGGCAGGATTCTGGAAACACCATATATTTT
CDR3 protein: CSARRQDSGNTIYF

J gene: TRBJ2-1
V gene: TRBV28
D gene: TRBD2
clone size: -
CDR3 DNA: TGTGCCAGCAGGCCTACTAGCGGGAGTGGCTATGAGCAGTTCTTC
CDR3 protein: CASRPTSGSGYEQFF

J gene: TRBJ2-2
V gene: TRBV5-6
D gene: -
clone size: -
CDR3 DNA: TGTGCCAGCAGCTTGGTGGGACACGGGGAGCTGTTTTTT
CDR3 protein: CASSLVGHGELFF

J gene: TRBJ1-1
V gene: TRBV7-9
D gene: TRBD1
clone size: few
CDR3 DNA: TGTGCCAGCAGCTTAAGGGCAGGGGGCAGGATGAACACTGAAGCTTTCTTT
CDR3 protein: CASSLRAGGRMNTEAFF

J gene: TRBJ2-1
V gene: TRBV21-1
D gene: -
clone size: once
CDR3 DNA: TGTGCCAGCAGCCCTAAGCCCCGGGACAGGGATGTGGGTAGATCCTACAATGAGCAGTTCTTC
CDR3 protein: CASSPKPRDRDVGRSYNEQFF

J gene: TRBJ2-7
V gene: TRBV5-1
D gene: TRBD2
clone size: -
CDR3 DNA: TGCGCCAGCAGCATAGGGACTACCTACGAGCAGTACTTC
CDR3 protein: CASSIGTTYEQYF

J gene: TRBJ1-1
V gene: TRBV10-2
D gene: TRBD1
clone size: -
CDR3 DNA: TGCGCCAGCAGTGAGTTTAGGGGGCGGGGCACTGAAGCTTTCTTT
CDR3 protein: CASSEFRGRGTEAFF